This T cell receptor (beta chain) was found in a study of shared clonotypes between healthy human individuals. Overall study: CD8 memory received one plate per donor, CD8 naive two, CD4 memory three and CD4 naive three. Study-level findings and limits: Richness estimates generally favored naive over memory subsets. Clonotype sharing among donors was expected to depend on sequencing depth.

Germline V lookup: CDR1 SGDLS, CDR2 YYNGEE. The CDR3 runs 15 residues. V gave up 3 bases and J gave up 8 bases; unmatched junction bases: 10. To note about this clone: As yet, its antigen is unknown.

It was CD45RO-negative cells, positively selected for CCR7, that made up naive CD8 cells, with terminally differentiated effector memory CD45RA+ cells excluded. The healthy adult donors were HIV-negative and reported no recent acute infections or vaccinations. Sequenced by immunoSEQ multiplex PCR; TCRdb stores in-frame clones only, minus some. The repertoire includes more than 2 million clones, roughly 94% of them detected once, and 1.1% sits in the top ten. The V and J genes are TRBV9 and TRBJ1-4, with 7 nucleotides matching TRBD1. The sequenced material came from naive CD8+ T cells sorted from blood. This sequence was found in a man aged 18 to 30 in good health. For the CDR3, the DNA is TGTGCCAGCAGCGGGCCGGGACAGCTGGACGAAAAACTGTTTTTT. It translates to CASSGPGQLDEKLFF.